Detailed here is one T cell receptor beta chain. Trimming cost V 4 bases and J 8 bases, with 16 bases left between them. Germline V lookup: CDR1 KGHDR, CDR2 SFDVKD. The length of the CDR3 is 14 residues. The sample belongs to a study of blood T cell repertoires in COVID-19. Study details: Italy, Spain and the United States were the sources of the convalescent and acute COVID-19 samples. T cells, B-cell-depleted T cells, or PBMCs provided the cDNA or gDNA that served as material.

Original handling: Amplification of reference gene primers was used by the study to estimate nucleated cell counts. This table comes from immunoSEQ multiplex PCR, and its TCRdb copy is limited to in-frame clones, with some not included. The V and J calls and clone size were taken over from that table, and D and trimming were inferred from the DNA. The sample consists of around 450,000 clones, around 88% of them appearing once. The specimen was peripheral blood. The V and J genes are TRBV24-1 and TRBJ1-2; a weak D match, TRBD1 (6 bases). This sequence was found in a woman aged 30 to 39 with acute or convalescent COVID-19. The CDR3 sequence: CATSEATGYGGYTF. As DNA, the CDR3 is TGTGCCACCAGTGAGGCTACAGGGTACGGAGGCTACACCTTC.